This T cell receptor beta chain was observed in a study of blood T cell repertoires in COVID-19 (dated by TCRdb to the early 2020s). Regarding the complete study: Collaborator samples came from the United States, Italy and Spain and covered acute and convalescent phases of COVID-19. The material from the prospective study consisted of cDNA or gDNA derived from T cells, B-cell-depleted T cells, or PBMCs. Subjects who had been exposed to COVID-19, were actively infected with it, or had recovered from it provided the deeply sampled blood TCRbeta repertoires that made up the dataset. The repertoires were made available in a free public database intended to serve as a resource for research on the immune response to SARS-CoV-2. Samples were obtained from the ongoing ImmuneRACE study (first 160 participants) and from 950 to 1,500 subjects provided by 6 global collaborators. Sample metadata almost always included a de-identified subject ID, COVID-19 status, age in years and sex. Where available, HLA class I and class II types were obtained from metadata supplied by the sample provider rather than from assay-based typing. Here is what the overall study found, with its caveats: The quantity of clinical and demographic metadata differed by source and by participant and was supplied without curation.

TCRbeta CDR3 regions were amplified from genomic DNA using the immunoSEQ Assay, a bias-controlled multiplex PCR. The original methods were these. Within the assay, amplification of reference gene primers was used to estimate how many nucleated cells each sample contained. To quantify the absolute abundance of each unique TCRbeta CDR3 rearrangement, sequence reads were collapsed and filtered. Productive Simpson clonality was computed per sample as the square root of Simpson's diversity index over productive rearrangements. TCRdb provides this immuneACCESS table in a form limited to in-frame rearrangements. Some clones are lacking; in checked studies, under half of them reflect an unresolved V gene, and why the rest are absent is not known. The V and J calls and clone size were taken over from that table, and D and trimming were inferred from the DNA. The table for this sample lists about 81,000 clones; roughly four fifths of them were counted only once. The biggest ten clones account for 7% to 9.5% of the sample.

Taken from the germline V gene, the CDR1 and CDR2 loops are LGHNA and YSLEER. The CDR3 starts with the cysteine, ends with the phenylalanine, and has 15 residues. Only the CDR3 region is kept as DNA, spanning 45 bases read in frame from base 1. V and J lose 0 bases and 4 bases, and a span of 12 bases separates them. Worth noting for this clone: The target of this receptor is not known. No quality values exist for individual bases; no much larger clone is one base distant.

Whole blood was collected in K2EDTA tubes by collaborating institutions according to the institutions' own protocols. For TCRbeta analysis, collaborators shipped samples as frozen whole blood, isolated PBMCs, or DNA extracted from either of those sample types. This receptor was obtained from a human donor in a cohort sampled during active COVID-19. Sequencing input: peripheral blood. This chain is built from TRBV4-3 and TRBJ1-1, and perhaps TRBD1 as D gene, on 5 matching bases. In nucleotide form, the sequence is TGCGCCAGCAGCCAAGAGGCGGGGCTTGGCACTGAAGCTTTCTTT. The resulting protein is CASSQEAGLGTEAFF.